This is a list of T cell receptor beta chains from one sample in a study of immune heterogeneity within non-small cell lung tumors. TCRdb re-derived calls from the multiplex PCR reads in MiXCR, one entry per CDR3 protein. Of 21,000 or so distinct CDR3 sequences listed, around 28% were seen once; the top ten hold about 4.5%. The specimen was lung tumor tissue. These receptors all stem from a man aged 40-50 years with non-small cell lung cancer. CDR3s include the opening cysteine and the closing phenylalanine or tryptophan. Each record gives: V gene, J gene, D gene, clone size, CDR3 protein, CDR3 DNA. D genes are given only for firm matches. Clone size is given for some rows only: seen once, a few or many times, or a class if the clone is expanded.

V: TRBV3-1; J: TRBJ2-7; D: NA; size: many; CDR3: CASSRPGTDEQYF; DNA: TGTGCCAGCAGCCGGCCAGGTACTGACGAGCAGTACTTC
V: TRBV4-2; J: TRBJ1-1; D: TRBD1; size: NA; CDR3: CASSRLIPGTGLLNTEAFF; DNA: TGTGCCAGCAGCCGCCTCATCCCCGGGACAGGACTCCTGAACACTGAAGCTTTCTTT
V: TRBV7-2; J: TRBJ2-2; D: NA; size: many; CDR3: CASSLLRGTGELFF; DNA: TGTGCCAGCAGTCTCCTGAGGGGGACCGGGGAGCTGTTTTTT
V: TRBV7-2; J: TRBJ2-1; D: NA; size: few; CDR3: CASSFGPLVEQFF; DNA: TGTGCCAGCAGCTTTGGTCCCCTTGTTGAGCAGTTCTTC
V: TRBV19; J: TRBJ2-7; D: TRBD2; size: medium-sized; CDR3: CASSMGLAGVYEQYF; DNA: TGTGCCAGTAGTATGGGGCTAGCGGGAGTCTACGAGCAGTACTTC
V: TRBV20-1; J: TRBJ2-1; D: TRBD2; size: once; CDR3: CSVTLAGGLDEQFF; DNA: TGCAGTGTTACATTAGCGGGAGGCTTGGATGAGCAGTTCTTC
V: TRBV9; J: TRBJ1-5; D: NA; size: NA; CDR3: CASSTRPGGFDTQHF; DNA: TGTGCCAGCAGCACCCGCCCGGGAGGGTTCGATACGCAGCATTTT
V: TRBV11-2; J: TRBJ2-7; D: TRBD2; size: once; CDR3: CASSLGSGSYEQYF; DNA: TGTGCCAGCAGCTTAGGTAGCGGGAGCTACGAGCAGTACTTC
V: TRBV12-3/TRBV12-4; J: TRBJ2-1; D: TRBD2; size: once; CDR3: CASSSTSGRAGDEQFF; DNA: TGTGCCAGCAGTTCGACTAGCGGGAGGGCCGGGGATGAGCAGTTCTTC
V: TRBV3-2; J: TRBJ1-6; D: NA; size: few; CDR3: CASSQDRGSTSPLHF; DNA: TGTGCCAGCAGCCAAGATCGGGGGAGCACCTCACCCCTCCACTTT
V: TRBV27; J: TRBJ2-7; D: NA; size: medium-sized; CDR3: CASSSVDRLINEQYF; DNA: TGTGCCAGCAGTTCAGTTGACAGGCTCATTAACGAGCAGTACTTC
V: TRBV20-1; J: TRBJ1-6; D: NA; size: NA; CDR3: CSATRGGGNSPLHF; DNA: TGCAGTGCTACCCGGGGGGGGGGAAATTCACCCCTCCACTTT
V: TRBV6-1; J: TRBJ1-1; D: NA; size: few; CDR3: CASSYDGQGRPFF; DNA: TGTGCCAGCAGTTATGATGGGCAGGGGCGGCCTTTCTTT
V: TRBV11-3; J: TRBJ1-1; D: TRBD1; size: few; CDR3: CASSLVRTGGQEAFF; DNA: TGTGCCAGCAGCTTAGTAAGGACAGGGGGACAAGAAGCTTTCTTT
V: TRBV28; J: TRBJ2-3; D: TRBD1; size: many; CDR3: CASGGQGSTDTQYF; DNA: TGTGCCAGCGGGGGACAGGGAAGCACAGATACGCAGTATTTT
V: TRBV14; J: TRBJ1-1; D: NA; size: NA; CDR3: CASSQDLDTEAFF; DNA: TGTGCCAGCAGCCAAGATCTGGACACTGAAGCTTTCTTT
V: TRBV9; J: TRBJ2-7; D: TRBD2; size: NA; CDR3: CASSTGLAREYEQYF; DNA: TGTGCCAGCAGCACGGGACTAGCAAGGGAGTACGAGCAGTACTTC